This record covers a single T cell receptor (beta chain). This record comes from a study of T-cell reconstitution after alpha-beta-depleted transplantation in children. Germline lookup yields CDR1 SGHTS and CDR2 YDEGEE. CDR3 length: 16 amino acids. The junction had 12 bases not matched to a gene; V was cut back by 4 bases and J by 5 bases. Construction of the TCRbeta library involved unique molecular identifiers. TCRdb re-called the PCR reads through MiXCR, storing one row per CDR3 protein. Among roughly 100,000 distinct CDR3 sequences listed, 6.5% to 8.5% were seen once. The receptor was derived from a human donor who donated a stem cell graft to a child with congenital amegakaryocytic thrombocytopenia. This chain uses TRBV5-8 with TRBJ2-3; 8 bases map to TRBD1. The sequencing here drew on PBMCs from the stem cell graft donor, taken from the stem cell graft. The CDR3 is CASSPGQAPLIDTQYF. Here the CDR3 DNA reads TGTGCCAGCAGCCCGGGACAGGCCCCCTTAATAGATACGCAGTATTTT. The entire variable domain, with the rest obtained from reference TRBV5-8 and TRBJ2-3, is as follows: EAGVTQSPTHLIKTRGQQATLRCSPISGHTSVYWYQQALGLGLQFLLWYDEGEERNRGNFPPRFSGRQFPNYSSELNVNALELEDSALYLCASSPGQAPLIDTQYFGPGTRLTVL.